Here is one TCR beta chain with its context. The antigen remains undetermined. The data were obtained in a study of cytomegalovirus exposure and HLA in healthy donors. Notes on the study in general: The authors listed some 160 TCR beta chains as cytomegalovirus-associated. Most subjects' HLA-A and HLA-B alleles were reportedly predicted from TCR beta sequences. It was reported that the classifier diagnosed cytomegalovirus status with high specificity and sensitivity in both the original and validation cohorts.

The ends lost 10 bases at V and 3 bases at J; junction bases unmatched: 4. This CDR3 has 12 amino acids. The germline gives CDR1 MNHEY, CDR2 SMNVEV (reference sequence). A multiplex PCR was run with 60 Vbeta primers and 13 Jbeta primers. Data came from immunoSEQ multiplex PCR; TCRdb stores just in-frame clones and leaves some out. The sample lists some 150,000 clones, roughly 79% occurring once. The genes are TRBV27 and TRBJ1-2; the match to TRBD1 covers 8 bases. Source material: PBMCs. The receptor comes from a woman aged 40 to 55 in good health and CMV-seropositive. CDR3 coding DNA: TGTGCCACAGGGGGCGCGGACTATGGCTACACCTTC. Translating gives CATGGADYGYTF.